The sequence of this T cell receptor (beta chain) was determined in a study of T cell responses to AZD1222 COVID-19 vaccine. Study-level background: Second-dose intervals near 4 or 12 weeks were combined.

On this clone: What it binds is not known.

The data were produced by immunoSEQ multiplex PCR, yet TCRdb's version contains in-frame clones alone and is incomplete. The profile shows over 150,000 clones, 90% of them singletons. Germline V CDR1 and CDR2: MNHNS, SASEGT. V dropped 1 base and J dropped 2; count of bases not matched to a gene: 1. CDR3 length: 15 amino acids. Study results and caveats: Recipients of AZD1222 seropositive at baseline numbered only 6 or 7. The sample set comprised mostly white British donors with more females, and clonal diversity was possibly underestimated.

J is TRBJ2-7 and V is TRBV6-1; TRBD1 matches at 11 bases. The starting material was peripheral blood, obtained on day 0 of AZD1222 vaccination. The receptor was isolated from an adult in good health. The CDR3 reads CASSEGTGGPYEQYF. The CDR3 DNA is TGTGCCAGCAGTGAAGGGACAGGGGGCCCCTACGAGCAGTACTTC.